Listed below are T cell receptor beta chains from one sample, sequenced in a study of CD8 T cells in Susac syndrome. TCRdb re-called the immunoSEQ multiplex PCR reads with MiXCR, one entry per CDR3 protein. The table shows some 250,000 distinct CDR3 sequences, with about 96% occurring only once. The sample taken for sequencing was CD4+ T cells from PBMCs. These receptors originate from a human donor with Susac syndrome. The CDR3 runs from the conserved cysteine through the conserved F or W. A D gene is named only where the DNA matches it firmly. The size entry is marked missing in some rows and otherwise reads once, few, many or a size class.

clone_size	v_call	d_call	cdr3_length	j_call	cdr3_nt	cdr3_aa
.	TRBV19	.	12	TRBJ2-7	TGTGCCAGTAGTCCCTTGGGTAGCAAGCAGTACTTC	CASSPLGSKQYF
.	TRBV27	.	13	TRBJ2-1	TGTGCCAGCAGTTTATCGATAAACAATGAGCAGTTCTTC	CASSLSINNEQFF
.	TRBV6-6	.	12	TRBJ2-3	TGTGCCAGCAGTTACAGAGGAGATACGCAGTATTTT	CASSYRGDTQYF
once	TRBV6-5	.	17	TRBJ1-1	TGTGCCAGCAGTTACCAAGTAGGGGGATCTTCAGGCACTGAAGCTTTCTTT	CASSYQVGGSSGTEAFF
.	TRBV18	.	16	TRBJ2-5	TGTGCCAGCTCACCACACAACGGGGGGCTGGGGGAGACCCAGTACTTC	CASSPHNGGLGETQYF
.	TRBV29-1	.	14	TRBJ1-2	TGCAGCGTCCGCGGGGAGACAGAGGGCTATGGCTACACCTTC	CSVRGETEGYGYTF
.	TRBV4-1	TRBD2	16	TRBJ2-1	TGCGCCAGCAGCCAAGTACCGGGAGGGCCGGGAAATGAGCAGTTCTTC	CASSQVPGGPGNEQFF
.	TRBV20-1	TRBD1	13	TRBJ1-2	TGCAGTGCCCTAGGGGGGACAGCCTATGGCTACACCTTC	CSALGGTAYGYTF
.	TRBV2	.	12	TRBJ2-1	TGTGCCAGCAGCCCAGTAGCGGCTAAGCAGTTCTTC	CASSPVAAKQFF
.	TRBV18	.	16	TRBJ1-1	TGTGCCAGCTCACCACCGGGGAGGTTGATGAACACTGAAGCTTTCTTT	CASSPPGRLMNTEAFF
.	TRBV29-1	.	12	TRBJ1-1	TGCAGCGGCATATCGGGGGTGACTGAAGCTTTCTTT	CSGISGVTEAFF
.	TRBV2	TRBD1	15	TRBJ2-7	TGTGCCAGCAGTTCGCCGGGACAGCATTTTGGGGAGCAGTACTTC	CASSSPGQHFGEQYF
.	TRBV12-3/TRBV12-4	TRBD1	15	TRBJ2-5	TGTGCCAGCAGTTTAAAAGGGACAGCCCAAGAGACCCAGTACTTC	CASSLKGTAQETQYF
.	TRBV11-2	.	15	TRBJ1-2	TGTGCCAGCAGCTTAGGCAGGGGAGTGAACTATGGCTACACCTTC	CASSLGRGVNYGYTF
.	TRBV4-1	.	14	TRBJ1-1	TGCGCCAGCAGCCATGCAGGGATGAACACTGAAGCTTTCTTT	CASSHAGMNTEAFF
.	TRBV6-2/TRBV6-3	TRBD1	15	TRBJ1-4	TGTGCCAGCAGTTACCTACAGGGGAGTCGGGAAAAACTGTTTTTT	CASSYLQGSREKLFF
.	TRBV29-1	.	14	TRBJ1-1	TGCAGCGTTCAGAATACAATGTCTTACACTGAAGCTTTCTTT	CSVQNTMSYTEAFF
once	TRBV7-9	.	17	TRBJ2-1	TGTGCCAGCAGCTTATTATCACCGAACAATACATACAATGAGCAGTTCTTC	CASSLLSPNNTYNEQFF
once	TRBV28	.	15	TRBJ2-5	TGTGCCAGCAGTTTAATAGGGGGTTCGGGGGAGACCCAGTACTTC	CASSLIGGSGETQYF
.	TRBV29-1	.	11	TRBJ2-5	TGCAGCGTTGAAAAGGCGGAGACCCAGTACTTC	CSVEKAETQYF
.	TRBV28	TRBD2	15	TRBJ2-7	TGTGCCAGCAGTTCCAAGCGGGGACTTAACTCCGAGCAGTACTTC	CASSSKRGLNSEQYF
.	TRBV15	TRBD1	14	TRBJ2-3	TGTGCCACCAGCAGAGGACAGGGTACAGATACGCAGTATTTT	CATSRGQGTDTQYF
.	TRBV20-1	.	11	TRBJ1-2	TGCAGTCCTCGGGCCGAGCATGGCTACACCTTC	CSPRAEHGYTF
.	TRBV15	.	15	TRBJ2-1	TGTGCCACCAGCAGGACTGGGTTTTCGTACAATGAGCAGTTCTTC	CATSRTGFSYNEQFF
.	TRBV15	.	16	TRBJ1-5	TGTGCCACCAGCAGAGATAATACACGGAGCAATCAGCCCCAGCATTTT	CATSRDNTRSNQPQHF
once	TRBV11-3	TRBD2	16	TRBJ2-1	TGTGCCAGCAGCTTAGTTCTTGCCGGGAGGGTGCATGAGCAGTTCTTC	CASSLVLAGRVHEQFF
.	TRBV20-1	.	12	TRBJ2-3	TGCAGTGCTAGAGAGAATGGAGATACGCAGTATTTT	CSARENGDTQYF
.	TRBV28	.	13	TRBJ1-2	TGTGCCAGCACCGGCGTCGGCGGGGTCGGCTACACCTTC	CASTGVGGVGYTF
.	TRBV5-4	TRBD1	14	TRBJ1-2	TGTGCCAGCAACCCGGACAGGACAAGCTATGGCTACACCTTC	CASNPDRTSYGYTF
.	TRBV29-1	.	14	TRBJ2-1	TGCAGCGTTGACTTTGGACTACCCTCGGATGAGCAGTTCTTC	CSVDFGLPSDEQFF
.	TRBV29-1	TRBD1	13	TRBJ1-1	TGCAGCGTTACCGGGACAGGGGGCACTGAAGCTTTCTTT	CSVTGTGGTEAFF
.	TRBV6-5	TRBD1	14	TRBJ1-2	TGTGCCACCGCCAGGACAGGGGGCCTTTATGGCTACACCTTC	CATARTGGLYGYTF